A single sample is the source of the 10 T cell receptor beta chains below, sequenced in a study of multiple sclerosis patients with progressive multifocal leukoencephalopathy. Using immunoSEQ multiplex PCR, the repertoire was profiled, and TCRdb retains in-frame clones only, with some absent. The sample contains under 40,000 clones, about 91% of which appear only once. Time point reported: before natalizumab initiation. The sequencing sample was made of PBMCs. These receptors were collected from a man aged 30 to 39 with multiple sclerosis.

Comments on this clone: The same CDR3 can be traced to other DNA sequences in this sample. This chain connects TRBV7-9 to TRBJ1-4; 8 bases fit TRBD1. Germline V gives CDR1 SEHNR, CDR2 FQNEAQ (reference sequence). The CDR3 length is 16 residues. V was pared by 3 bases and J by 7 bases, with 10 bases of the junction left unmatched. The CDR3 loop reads CASSFGQGGGGEKLFF. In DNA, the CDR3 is TGTGCCAGCAGCTTCGGACAGGGCGGTGGGGGTGAAAAACTGTTTTTT.

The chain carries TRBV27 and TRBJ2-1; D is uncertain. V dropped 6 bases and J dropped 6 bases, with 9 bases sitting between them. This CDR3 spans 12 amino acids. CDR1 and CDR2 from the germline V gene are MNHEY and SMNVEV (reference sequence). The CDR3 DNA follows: TGTGCCAGCAGGGGTAAGGGCAATGAGCAGTTCTTC. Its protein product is CASRGKGNEQFF.

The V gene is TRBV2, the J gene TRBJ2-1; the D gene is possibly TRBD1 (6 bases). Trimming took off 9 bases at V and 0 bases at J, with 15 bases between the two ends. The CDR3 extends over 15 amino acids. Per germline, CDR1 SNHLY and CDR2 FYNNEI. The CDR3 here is CASEQGASSYNEQFF. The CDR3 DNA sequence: TGTGCCAGTGAACAGGGAGCCAGCTCCTACAATGAGCAGTTCTTC.

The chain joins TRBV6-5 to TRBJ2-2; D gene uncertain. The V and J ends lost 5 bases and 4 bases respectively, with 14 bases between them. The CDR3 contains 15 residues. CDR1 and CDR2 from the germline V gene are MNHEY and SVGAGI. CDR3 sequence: CASSASRLGTGELFF. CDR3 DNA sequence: TGTGCCAGCAGTGCCTCCCGTCTGGGCACCGGGGAGCTGTTTTTT.

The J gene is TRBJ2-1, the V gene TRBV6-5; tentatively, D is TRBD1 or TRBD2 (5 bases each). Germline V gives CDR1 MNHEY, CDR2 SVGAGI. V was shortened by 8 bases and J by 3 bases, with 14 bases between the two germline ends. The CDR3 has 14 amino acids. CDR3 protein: CASGPRGVYNEQFF. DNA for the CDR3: TGTGCCAGCGGCCCCCGGGGCGTCTACAATGAGCAGTTCTTC.

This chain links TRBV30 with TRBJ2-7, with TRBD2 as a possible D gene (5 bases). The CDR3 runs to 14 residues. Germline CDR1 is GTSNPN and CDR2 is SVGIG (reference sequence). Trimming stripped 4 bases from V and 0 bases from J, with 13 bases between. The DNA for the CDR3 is TGTGCCTGGACCCCTCGTGGGAGCTCCTACGAGCAGTACTTC. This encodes CAWTPRGSSYEQYF.

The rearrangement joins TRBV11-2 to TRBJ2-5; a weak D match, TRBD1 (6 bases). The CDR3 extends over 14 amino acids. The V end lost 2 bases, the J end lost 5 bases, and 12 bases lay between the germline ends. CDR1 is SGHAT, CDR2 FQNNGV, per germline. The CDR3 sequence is CASSLIQGWETQYF. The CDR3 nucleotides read TGTGCCAGCAGCTTAATCCAGGGGTGGGAGACCCAGTACTTC.

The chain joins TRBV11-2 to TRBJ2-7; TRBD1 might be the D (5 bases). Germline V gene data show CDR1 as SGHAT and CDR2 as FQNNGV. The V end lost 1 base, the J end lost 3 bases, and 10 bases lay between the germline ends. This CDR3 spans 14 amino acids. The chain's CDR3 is CASSLGSGHYEQYF. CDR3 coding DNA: TGTGCCAGCAGCTTAGGCTCAGGGCACTACGAGCAGTACTTC.

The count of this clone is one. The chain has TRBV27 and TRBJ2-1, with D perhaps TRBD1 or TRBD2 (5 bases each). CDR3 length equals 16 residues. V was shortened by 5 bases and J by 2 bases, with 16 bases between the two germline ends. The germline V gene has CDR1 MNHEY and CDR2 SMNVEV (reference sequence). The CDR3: CASSPWGTLAYNEQFF. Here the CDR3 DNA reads TGTGCCAGCAGTCCGTGGGGGACGCTGGCCTACAATGAGCAGTTCTTC.

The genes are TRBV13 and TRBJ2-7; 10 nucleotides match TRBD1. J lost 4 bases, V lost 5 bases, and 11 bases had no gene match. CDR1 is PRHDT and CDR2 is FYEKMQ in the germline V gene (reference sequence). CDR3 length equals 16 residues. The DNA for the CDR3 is TGTGCCAGCAGCCGGACGACAGGGGGCGGATTTTACGAGCAGTACTTC. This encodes CASSRTTGGGFYEQYF.